This T cell receptor beta chain was observed in a study of blood T cells in healthy people across ages. Next came a second PCR, run for about 7 to 12 cycles, which used a sample-barcoded 5' primer along with a J-beta primer mix. MiXCR, applied by TCRdb to the 5' RACE reads, yields one record per CDR3 protein. The table includes over 1,300,000 distinct CDR3 sequences, almost 60% detected once. V shed 6 bases and J shed 4 bases, with 15 bases lying between them. Germline V gives CDR1 DFQATT, CDR2 SNEGSKA (reference sequence). CDR3 length: 13 amino acids. The source is a man between 18 and 29 years old in good health. The rearrangement uses TRBV20-1 and TRBJ1-2; D not resolved. The specimen was blood. Here the CDR3 DNA reads TGCAGTGCCAACCCGGACGGCATCTATGGCTACACCTTC. Translation gives CSANPDGIYGYTF.